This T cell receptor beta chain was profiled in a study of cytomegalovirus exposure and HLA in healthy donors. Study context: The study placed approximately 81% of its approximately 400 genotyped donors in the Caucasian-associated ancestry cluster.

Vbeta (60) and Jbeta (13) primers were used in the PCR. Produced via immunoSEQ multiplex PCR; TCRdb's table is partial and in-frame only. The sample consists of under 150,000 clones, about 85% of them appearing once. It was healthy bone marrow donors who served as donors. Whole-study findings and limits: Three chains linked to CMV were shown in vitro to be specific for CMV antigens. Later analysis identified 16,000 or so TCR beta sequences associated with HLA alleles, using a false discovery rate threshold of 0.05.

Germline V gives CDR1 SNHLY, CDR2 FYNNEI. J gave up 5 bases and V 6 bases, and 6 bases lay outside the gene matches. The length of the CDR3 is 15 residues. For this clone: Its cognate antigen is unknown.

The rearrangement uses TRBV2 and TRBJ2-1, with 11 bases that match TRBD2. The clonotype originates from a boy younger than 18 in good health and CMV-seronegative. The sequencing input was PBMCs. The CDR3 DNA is TGTGCCAGCAGGCGACTAGCGGGGACAGACAATGAGCAGTTCTTC. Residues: CASRRLAGTDNEQFF.